This is a list of T cell receptor beta chains from one sample in a study of T cell changes during pregnancy in multiple sclerosis. This table comes from immunoSEQ multiplex PCR, and its TCRdb copy is limited to in-frame clones, with some not included. The profile shows approximately 50,000 clones, 92% of them singletons. Sequences were derived from CD4+ T cells from peripheral blood mononuclear cells, sampled after pregnancy. These receptors were obtained from a female donor with multiple sclerosis, enrolled in a pregnancy study. Each CDR3 is given with its conserved first and last residue. The D gene is left open where the match is weak. Size is stated for part of the rows, as once, few or many counts, or as a class when the clone is expanded.

size,V,J,D,DNA,CDR3
.,TRBV6-5,TRBJ2-5,TRBD2,TGTGCCAGCAGTTACCGGTCGGGGGGAGAGACCCAGTACTTC,CASSYRSGGETQYF
.,TRBV6-4,TRBJ2-5,.,TGTGCCAGCAGTCGAAGCGGAAGAGGCGGGGAGACCCAGTACTTC,CASSRSGRGGETQYF
.,TRBV19,TRBJ2-5,TRBD2,TGTGCCAGTAAGATAGCGGGAGGGCCGTCGGAGACCCAGTACTTC,CASKIAGGPSETQYF
.,TRBV6-5,TRBJ1-1,.,TGTGCCAGCAGGGACAGCCTTCCCAACACTGAAGCTTTCTTT,CASRDSLPNTEAFF
.,TRBV25-1,TRBJ1-2,.,TGTGCCAGCAGTGAAGGGCCTTATGGCTACACCTTC,CASSEGPYGYTF
few,TRBV5-1,TRBJ1-1,TRBD1,TGCGCCAGCAGCAGGGGGGACAGGGAAAATGCAGCTTTCTTT,CASSRGDRENAAFF
.,TRBV6-1,TRBJ2-3,.,TGTGCCAGCATACAGGGCACAGATACGCAGTATTTT,CASIQGTDTQYF
.,TRBV21-1,TRBJ2-2,.,TGTGCCAGCAGCGCCCACACCGGAGTCAACACCGGGGAGCTGTTTTTT,CASSAHTGVNTGELFF
.,TRBV5-1,TRBJ1-1,.,TGCGCCAGCAGCCCCGGACAGACGAACACTGAAGCTTTCTTT,CASSPGQTNTEAFF
.,TRBV19,TRBJ1-4,.,TGTGCCAGTAGTATTCAGGGTCCTAATGAAAAACTGTTTTTT,CASSIQGPNEKLFF
.,TRBV7-8,TRBJ1-1,.,TGTGCCAGCAGCTCACAGGGTTCTACGAGCACTGAAGCTTTCTTT,CASSSQGSTSTEAFF
.,TRBV13,TRBJ2-7,.,TGTGCCAGCAGCTTAGGGTACTACGAGCAGTACTTC,CASSLGYYEQYF
.,TRBV28,TRBJ2-7,TRBD2,TGTGCCAGCGCCCAAGCGGGGAGTTTCACCGAGCAGTACTTC,CASAQAGSFTEQYF
.,TRBV7-2,TRBJ2-7,.,TGTGCCAGCAGCTCCCAACCTACAGGGATGGGCTACGAGCAGTACTTC,CASSSQPTGMGYEQYF
.,TRBV11-2,TRBJ2-3,.,TGTGCCAGCAGCAAAGTCCGGGGATTAGGATCGGGCCACGTGACGCAGTATTTT,CASSKVRGLGSGHVTQYF
once,TRBV13,TRBJ2-6,.,TGTGCCAGCAGCTTAGAAGTCGGGGGCTCTGGGGCCAACGTCCTGACTTTC,CASSLEVGGSGANVLTF
.,TRBV19,TRBJ2-3,TRBD1,TGTGCCAGTAGCCGGGACAGGACCCTAGGCACAGATACGCAGTATTTT,CASSRDRTLGTDTQYF
.,TRBV1,TRBJ2-1,.,TGCACCAGCACCGGGGGGGCGGGAGTTAGTGAGCAGTTCTTC,CTSTGGAGVSEQFF
.,TRBV27,TRBJ1-5,.,TGTGCCAGCAGTTCTAGGGGTCTGGGCAATCAGCCCCAGCATTTT,CASSSRGLGNQPQHF
.,TRBV23-1,TRBJ2-7,.,TGCGCCAGCAGTCAGATGACCGGGACAATCAGGTCCTACGAGCAGTACTTC,CASSQMTGTIRSYEQYF
.,TRBV6-1,TRBJ1-5,TRBD1,TGTGCCTCGAACCCTGGGACAGCCCAATCCTCGCCCCAGCATTTT,CASNPGTAQSSPQHF
.,TRBV7-9,TRBJ1-1,.,TGTGCCAGCAGCTTACAGGCAGCGAACACTGAAGCTTTCTTT,CASSLQAANTEAFF
.,TRBV5-4,TRBJ2-2,.,TGTGCCAGCAGCTTAAGGACAGTTAACACCGGGGAGCTGTTTTTT,CASSLRTVNTGELFF
.,TRBV30,TRBJ2-1,TRBD2,TGTGCCTGGAAGGCGGGAGCCCGAAATGAGCAGTTCTTC,CAWKAGARNEQFF
.,TRBV5-1,TRBJ2-1,TRBD1,TGCGCCAGCAGCTTGTCGGGGAAGGGTTATAAGGGGGCATACAATGAGCAGTTCTTC,CASSLSGKGYKGAYNEQFF
.,TRBV4-3,TRBJ2-1,.,TGCGCCAGCAGCCATGAACTGTTTCCAAGCTCCTACAATGAGCAGTTCTTC,CASSHELFPSSYNEQFF
.,TRBV29-1,TRBJ2-3,.,TGCAGCGTGGACGACAGGTACACAGATACGCAGTATTTT,CSVDDRYTDTQYF
.,TRBV7-2,TRBJ2-7,.,TGTGCCAGCAGCCCTCGGACTCTAAGAAGCTCCTACGAGCAGTACTTC,CASSPRTLRSSYEQYF
.,TRBV5-1,TRBJ1-5,TRBD1,TGCGCCAGCAGCAAAGGGACAGGGGGCGGTCAGCCCCAGCATTTT,CASSKGTGGGQPQHF
.,TRBV25-1,TRBJ1-1,TRBD1,TGTGCCAGCAGTGATACAGGGGGCGGAAGTAGCACTGAAGCTTTCTTT,CASSDTGGGSSTEAFF
.,TRBV11-3,TRBJ2-7,.,TGTGCCAGCAGGGACTGGGAAGGGCCGTCATCCGAGCAGTACTTC,CASRDWEGPSSEQYF
.,TRBV4-1,TRBJ1-1,TRBD1,TGCGCCAGCAGCCCTCTCGTGAGACAGGGCCAGATGGCTGAAGCTTTCTTT,CASSPLVRQGQMAEAFF
.,TRBV2,TRBJ2-5,TRBD1,TGTGCCAGCAGTCGCAGGGGGACAAAGGCAGAGACCCAGTACTTC,CASSRRGTKAETQYF
.,TRBV5-1,TRBJ1-1,.,TGCGCCAGCAGCTTGGCCGGTCGACAGCTCATGAACACTGAAGCTTTCTTT,CASSLAGRQLMNTEAFF
.,TRBV27,TRBJ2-7,TRBD2,TGTGCCAGCAGTTTGCTAGCGGATACCCCCCTCTACGAGCAGTACTTC,CASSLLADTPLYEQYF
.,TRBV27,TRBJ2-5,.,TGTGCCAGCAGACCGCGGGAGACCCAGTACTTC,CASRPRETQYF
.,TRBV5-1,TRBJ2-7,TRBD1,TGCGCCAGCAGCGGACGGGACAGGGACGCTGCCTACGAGCAGTACTTC,CASSGRDRDAAYEQYF
.,TRBV5-1,TRBJ2-7,TRBD2,TGCGCCAGCTATCCGACTAGCGGGAACCACGAGCAGTACTTC,CASYPTSGNHEQYF
.,TRBV2,TRBJ2-2,TRBD2,TGTGCCAGCAGTGAAATCGGGAGGGCGAACACCGGGGAGCTGTTTTTT,CASSEIGRANTGELFF
.,TRBV7-2,TRBJ2-3,.,TGTGCCAGCACCCAACTTAGTCTACTTTCCACAGATACGCAGTATTTT,CASTQLSLLSTDTQYF
.,TRBV6-5,TRBJ2-7,.,TGTGCCAGCAGGCAAACTACGGTAGGCCAGTACGAGCAGTACTTC,CASRQTTVGQYEQYF
.,TRBV5-1,TRBJ2-1,TRBD1,TGCGCCAGCAGCTTCCAGGTTCGTGACAGGGGGAACAATGAGCAGTTCTTC,CASSFQVRDRGNNEQFF
.,TRBV5-4,TRBJ2-1,TRBD2,TGTGCCAGCAGCTTGAGGCGGGAGGCTAGCAATGAGCAGTTCTTC,CASSLRREASNEQFF
few,TRBV7-9,TRBJ1-1,.,TGTGCCAGCAGCGTGCGAGAACAGGATGAAGCTTTCTTT,CASSVREQDEAFF
.,TRBV5-6,TRBJ1-5,.,TGTGCCAGCAGCTTGTGGGGGGGAGCCGGGGGCCAGCCCCAGCATTTT,CASSLWGGAGGQPQHF
once,TRBV7-9,TRBJ1-5,TRBD1,TGTGCCAGCAGCCCGGACAGGGAGGGCAATCAGCCCCAGCATTTT,CASSPDREGNQPQHF
.,TRBV28,TRBJ2-7,TRBD1,TGTGCCAGCAGTTTCGGGGGACAGGGGCCCTACGAGCAGTACTTC,CASSFGGQGPYEQYF
.,TRBV30,TRBJ2-1,TRBD2,TGTGCCTGGGACCTAGCGGGAGGGAGCCATGAGCAGTTCTTC,CAWDLAGGSHEQFF
.,TRBV6-5,TRBJ1-2,TRBD1,TGTGCCAGCAGACGGACAGGGTCGAACTATGGCTACACCTTC,CASRRTGSNYGYTF
.,TRBV6-4,TRBJ1-4,.,TGTGCCAGCAGGGCGGGGTTGGATGAAAAACTGTTTTTT,CASRAGLDEKLFF
.,TRBV18,TRBJ2-2,.,TGTGCCAGCTCACCCCTAAGTGCCGGGGAGCTGTTTTTT,CASSPLSAGELFF
.,TRBV7-2,TRBJ1-2,.,TGTGCCAGCAGCTTAGACAAAGGGGGAAGTGGCTACACCTTC,CASSLDKGGSGYTF
.,TRBV19,TRBJ2-1,TRBD2,TGTGCCAGTAGTCGCGGACTAGCGGGAGTCAATGAGCAGTTCTTC,CASSRGLAGVNEQFF